This TCR beta chain emerged from a study of T-cell reconstitution after alpha-beta-depleted transplantation in children. A library of TCRbeta sequences, prepared with unique molecular identifiers, was generated. TCRdb re-called the PCR reads with MiXCR, one entry per CDR3 protein. The sample carries 900,000 or so distinct CDR3 sequences, roughly 15% recorded once. This clonotype was seen a handful of times. The antigen is undetermined. Study outcomes and limitations: Expanded clones from the graft, numbering several hundred, reportedly supplied alpha-beta T cells about two months after transplant. T cells produced anew were the main source of T-cell counts and diversity one year after transplant. The high TCRbeta diversity at day 60 in some patients came from surviving recipient T cells and thymic progenitors.

This TCR was recovered from a male patient aged 10 to 17 who had a stem cell transplant for acute lymphoblastic leukemia, so the T cells may come from the graft donor. The specimen comprised PBMCs, mostly from graft donor cells, sampled 360 days after TCRalphabeta/CD19-depleted stem cell transplant.

CDR3 nucleotides: TGTGCCTGCAGCCCCGGAGTATCCCACGAGCAGTACTTC. It translates to CACSPGVSHEQYF. The chain is built from TRBV30 and TRBJ2-7; D is undetermined. This CDR3 has 13 amino acids. Trimming took 6 bases from V and 5 from J, leaving 17 bases between them. The V gene's germline CDR1 is GTSNPN and CDR2 SVGIG (reference sequence). The entire variable domain, with the rest obtained from reference TRBV30 and TRBJ2-7, is as follows: SQTIHQWPATLVQPVGSPLSLECTVEGTSNPNLYWYRQAAGRGLQLLFYSVGIGQISSEVPQNLSASRPQDRQFILSSKKLLLSDSGFYLCACSPGVSHEQYFGPGTRLTVT.